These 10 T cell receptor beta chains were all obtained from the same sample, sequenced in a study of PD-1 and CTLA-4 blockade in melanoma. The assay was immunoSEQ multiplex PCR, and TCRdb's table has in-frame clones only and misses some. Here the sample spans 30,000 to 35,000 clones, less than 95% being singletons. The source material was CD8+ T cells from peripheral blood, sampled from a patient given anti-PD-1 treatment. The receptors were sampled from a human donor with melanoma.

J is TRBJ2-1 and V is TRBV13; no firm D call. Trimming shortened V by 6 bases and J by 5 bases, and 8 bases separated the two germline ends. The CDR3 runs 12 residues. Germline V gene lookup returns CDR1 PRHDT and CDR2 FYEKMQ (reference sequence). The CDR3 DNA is TGTGCCAGCAGACTTTCCGACAATGAGCAGTTCTTC. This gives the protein CASRLSDNEQFF. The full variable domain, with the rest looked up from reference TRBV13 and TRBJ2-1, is AAGVIQSPRHLIKEKRETATLKCYPIPRHDTVYWYQQGPGQDPQFLISFYEKMQSDKGSIPDRFSAQQFSDYHSELNMSSLELGDSALYFCASRLSDNEQFFGPGTRLTVL.

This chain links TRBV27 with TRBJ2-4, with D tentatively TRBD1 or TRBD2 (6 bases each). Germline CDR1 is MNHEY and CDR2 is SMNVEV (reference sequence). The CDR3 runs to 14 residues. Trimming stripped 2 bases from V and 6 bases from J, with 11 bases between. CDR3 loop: CASSLEQGGNIQYF. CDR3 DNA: TGTGCCAGCAGTTTAGAACAGGGAGGAAACATTCAGTACTTC.

CDR3 DNA: TGTGCCAGCAGCCAAACAAACGATTACAATGAGCAGTTCTTC. Translation gives CASSQTNDYNEQFF. The chain employs TRBV6-6 and TRBJ2-1; D remains ambiguous. The ends were cut back, 6 bases at V and 4 bases at J, with 13 bases in the middle. This CDR3 has 14 residues. The germline CDR1 and CDR2 sequences are MNHNY and SVGAGI (reference sequence).

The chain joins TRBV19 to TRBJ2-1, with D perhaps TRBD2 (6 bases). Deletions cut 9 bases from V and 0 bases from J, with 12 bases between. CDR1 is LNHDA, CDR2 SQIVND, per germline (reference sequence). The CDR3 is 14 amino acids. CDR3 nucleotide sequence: TGTGCCAGCTCCGGGACTTTCTCCTACAATGAGCAGTTCTTC. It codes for CASSGTFSYNEQFF.

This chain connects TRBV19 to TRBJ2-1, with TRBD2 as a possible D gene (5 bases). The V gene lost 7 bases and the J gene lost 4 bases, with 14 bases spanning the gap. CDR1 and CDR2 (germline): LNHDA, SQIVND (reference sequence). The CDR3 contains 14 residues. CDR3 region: CASTSDSPYNEQFF. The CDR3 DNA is TGTGCCAGTACCTCGGACTCCCCGTACAATGAGCAGTTCTTC. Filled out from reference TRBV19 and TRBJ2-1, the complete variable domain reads DGGITQSPKYLFRKEGQNVTLSCEQNLNHDAMYWYRQDPGQGLRLIYYSQIVNDFQKGDIAEGYSVSREKKESFPLTVTSAQKNPTAFYLCASTSDSPYNEQFFGPGTRLTVL.

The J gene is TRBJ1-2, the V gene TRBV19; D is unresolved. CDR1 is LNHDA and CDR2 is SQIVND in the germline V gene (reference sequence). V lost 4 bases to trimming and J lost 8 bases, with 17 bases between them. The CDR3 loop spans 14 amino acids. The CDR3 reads CASSNADEERGYTF. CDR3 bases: TGTGCCAGTAGTAACGCGGACGAGGAACGCGGCTACACCTTC.

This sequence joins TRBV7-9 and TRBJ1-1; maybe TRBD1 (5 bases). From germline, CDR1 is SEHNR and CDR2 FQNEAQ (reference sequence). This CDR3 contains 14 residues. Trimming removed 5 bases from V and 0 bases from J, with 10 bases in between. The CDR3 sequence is CASSPTELNTEAFF. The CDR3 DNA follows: TGTGCCAGCAGCCCGACAGAATTGAACACTGAAGCTTTCTTT.

The CDR3 DNA is TGTGCCACCATTACGACTAGCGGGGGCACAGATACGCAGTATTTT. Residues: CATITTSGGTDTQYF. The chain joins TRBV15 to TRBJ2-3; 11 bases are shared with TRBD2. Per germline, CDR1 LNHNV and CDR2 YYDKDF (reference sequence). CDR3 size: 15 residues. After removal of 7 bases from V and 1 base from J, the junction contained 4 bases not matched to a gene.

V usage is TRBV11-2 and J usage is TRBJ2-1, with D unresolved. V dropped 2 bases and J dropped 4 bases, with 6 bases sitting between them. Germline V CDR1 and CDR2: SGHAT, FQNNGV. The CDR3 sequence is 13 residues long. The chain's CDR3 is CASSLTGYNEQFF. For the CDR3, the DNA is TGTGCCAGCAGCTTAACCGGGTACAATGAGCAGTTCTTC.

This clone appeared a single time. CDR3 nucleotides: TGTGCCGGGAGGGGACTTGGGACCGGGGAGCTGTTTTTT. It encodes CAGRGLGTGELFF. The chain employs TRBV11-2 and TRBJ2-2; 7 bases line up with TRBD2. With V trimmed by 11 bases and J by 5 bases, 8 bases remained unmatched. This CDR3 is 13 amino acids long. Germline V gene data show CDR1 as SGHAT and CDR2 as FQNNGV. Using reference TRBV11-2 and TRBJ2-2 for the parts outside the CDR3, the full variable domain is EAGVAQSPRYKIIEKRQSVAFWCNPISGHATLYWYQQILGQGPKLLIQFQNNGVVDDSQLPKDRFSAERLKGVDSTLKIQPAKLEDSAVYLCAGRGLGTGELFFGEGSRLTVL.